This T cell receptor beta chain was identified during a study of cytomegalovirus exposure and HLA in healthy donors. The study, taken as a whole, reports: With high specificity and sensitivity, the classifier reportedly diagnosed cytomegalovirus status. Apart from CMV serostatus, no immune exposure information was available. In a later analysis, at a false discovery rate of 0.05, 16,951 TCR beta sequences were associated with HLA alleles. The study flagged approximately 180 TCR beta chains as cytomegalovirus-associated.

60 Vbeta and 13 Jbeta primers were used in PCR. TCRdb's copy holds only in-frame clones and misses some; the assay was immunoSEQ multiplex PCR. The repertoire has about 98,000 clones, roughly 76% of them found once; the top ten carry about 2.5%. To note about this clone: Its matching antigen is unknown.

Germline V gene data show CDR1 as SNHLY and CDR2 as FYNNEI. The CDR3 loop spans 14 amino acids. Between the trimmed V and J ends, which lost 7 bases and 1 base, there was a span of 13 bases. The chain carries TRBV2 and TRBJ1-1, with D perhaps matching TRBD1 (5 bases). The sequenced sample consisted of PBMCs. The receptor's source is a man aged 50-59 years in good health and CMV-seronegative. This CDR3 is CASTKTEGNTEAFF. The CDR3 DNA is TGTGCCAGCACAAAGACAGAAGGGAACACTGAAGCTTTCTTT.